The sequence of this T cell receptor beta chain was determined in a study of OX40 agonist ivuxolimab in advanced cancers. Study in general: Every 2 weeks, patients received ivuxolimab intravenously, dosed at 0.01 to 10 mg/kg.

As to this clone: Antigen unknown.

The repertoire was sequenced with immunoSEQ multiplex PCR; TCRdb's copy has only in-frame clones and lacks some. This table has about 79,000 clones, 88% appearing once. Patients were excluded for autoimmune disease history or systemic immunosuppression. Notes on the study in general: Expanded clones belonging to CD8+ T cells outnumbered, on average, those of CD4+.

The sample in question was CD4+ or CD8+ T cells sorted from blood, obtained in a trial of the OX40 agonist ivuxolimab. This clonotype was sampled from an adult with an advanced solid tumor such as melanoma, head and neck, liver or kidney cancer.

The CDR3 reads CAWSVMVTSGSVADTQYF. The CDR3 coding sequence is TGTGCCTGGAGTGTAATGGTGACCAGCGGGAGTGTGGCAGATACGCAGTATTTT. The chain employs TRBV30 and TRBJ2-3; 8 bases are a match to TRBD2. Germline trimming cut 0 bases from V and 4 bases from J; bases unmatched to any gene: 15. Germline V gene data show CDR1 as GTSNPN and CDR2 as SVGIG (reference sequence). The CDR3 loop spans 18 amino acids.